These T cell receptor beta chains were read from a single sample in a study of cytomegalovirus exposure and HLA in healthy donors. Clones were sequenced by immunoSEQ multiplex PCR, and TCRdb holds only the in-frame ones, with some missing. Among more than 85,000 clones listed, under 80% were seen once. Source material: PBMCs. These TCRs come from a woman in her forties in good health and CMV-seropositive. CDR3s include the opening cysteine and the closing phenylalanine or tryptophan. D genes are given only for firm matches. Some rows have no size entry. The others give once, few or many, or a class for an expanded clone.

TRBD2 . TRBJ2-7 TRBV5-4 TGTGCCAGCAGCTTCCTGAGCGGGAGATCCTACGAGCAGTACTTC CASSFLSGRSYEQYF
. . TRBJ1-1 TRBV7-9 TGTGCCAGCAGCTTTACGCAACCAGTGACTGAAGCTTTCTTT CASSFTQPVTEAFF
. few TRBJ2-3 TRBV6-1 TGTGCCAGCAGTGGGGGGGTTTCGGGCGGGACAGATACGCAGTATTTT CASSGGVSGGTDTQYF
. . TRBJ1-5 TRBV2 TGTGCCTCAACAAGGGGGACCCGTGGCCAGCCCCAGCATTTT CASTRGTRGQPQHF
TRBD1 . TRBJ1-3 TRBV5-1 TGCGCCAGCAGCTTGAGTCGCAGGGGGCATGGAAACACCATATATTTT CASSLSRRGHGNTIYF
. once TRBJ2-7 TRBV18 TGTGCCAGCTCACCAGTCGGCAGGGGCTACGAGCAGTACTTC CASSPVGRGYEQYF
. . TRBJ2-7 TRBV7-8 TGTGCCAGCAGCTTAGTAGGAAAACAGGCCTATTTACCCTACGAGCAGTACTTC CASSLVGKQAYLPYEQYF
TRBD2 few TRBJ2-7 TRBV18 TGTGCCAGCGCAGGTAGCGGGCACTCCTACGAGCAGTACTTC CASAGSGHSYEQYF
TRBD2 . TRBJ2-3 TRBV7-8 TGTGCCAGCAGCTCGATGATAGCGGGAATCACAGATACGCAGTATTTT CASSSMIAGITDTQYF
. . TRBJ1-5 TRBV5-7 TGTGCCAGCAGCGCCGCTACGGGGGTGGGGGATCAGCCCCAGCATTTT CASSAATGVGDQPQHF
TRBD2 . TRBJ2-7 TRBV4-1 TGCGCCAGCAGCCTCATACGGACTAGCGGCTACGAGCAGTACTTC CASSLIRTSGYEQYF
TRBD1 . TRBJ1-6 TRBV6-5 TGTGCCAGCAGTTCAGGACAGGGGGCTAGTTCACCCCTCCACTTT CASSSGQGASSPLHF
. . TRBJ1-6 TRBV7-2 TGTGCCAGCAGCTTAGCTGTGGGGGCGGTTAATTCACCCCTCCACTTT CASSLAVGAVNSPLHF
TRBD2 . TRBJ2-3 TRBV28 TGTGCCAGCAGCCCCTCTAGCGGGGGGAGGGCAGATACGCAGTATTTT CASSPSSGGRADTQYF
. . TRBJ2-1 TRBV7-2 TGTGCCAGCAGCTTAAGGTGGGAGCAGGGACTCTCCTACAATGAGCAGTTCTTC CASSLRWEQGLSYNEQFF
TRBD1 . TRBJ2-7 TRBV27 TGTGCCAGCAGAACACTGGGACAGGGCCACGAGCAGTACTTC CASRTLGQGHEQYF
. . TRBJ2-2 TRBV15 TGTGCCACCAGCAGGAGGATGGCCGGGGAGCTGTTTTTT CATSRRMAGELFF
. . TRBJ2-1 TRBV5-1 TGCGCCAGCAGCGCCCCCTCGGGGTCCTTCTACAATGAGCAGTTCTTC CASSAPSGSFYNEQFF
. . TRBJ2-3 TRBV28 TGTGCCGGGGGAAGAACAGGGAGTGCTAGCACAGATACGCAGTATTTT CAGGRTGSASTDTQYF
TRBD1 . TRBJ1-2 TRBV7-9 TGTGCCAGCAGTTATCACCGGGACAGGGGCTATGGCTACACCTTC CASSYHRDRGYGYTF
. . TRBJ2-5 TRBV28 TGTGCCAGTCAGGGGCTGGAGACCCAGTACTTC CASQGLETQYF
. . TRBJ1-1 TRBV12-1 TGTGCCAGCAGCTTTCGTGGGGGGATCACTGAAGCTTTCTTT CASSFRGGITEAFF
TRBD1 . TRBJ1-2 TRBV6-5 TGTGCCAGCAGTCAACAGGGGTGGGGCTACACCTTC CASSQQGWGYTF
. . TRBJ2-7 TRBV18 TGTGCCAGCTCACCAAGTTTACTAGACGAGCAGTACTTC CASSPSLLDEQYF
. . TRBJ2-5 TRBV27 TGTGCCAGCAGTCCACTTCGATCTCGGGAGACCCAGTACTTC CASSPLRSRETQYF
TRBD2 few TRBJ2-3 TRBV5-1 TGCGCCAGCAGCTCCACTAGCGGGAGGACCACAGATACGCAGTATTTT CASSSTSGRTTDTQYF
. . TRBJ2-2 TRBV27 TGTGCCAGCAGTTTCACTGTCGCAACCGGGGAGCTGTTTTTT CASSFTVATGELFF
. . TRBJ1-3 TRBV21-1 TGTGCCAGCAGCAAAGCGCCACGGCCCGAGGGCTCTGGAAACACCATATATTTT CASSKAPRPEGSGNTIYF
. . TRBJ2-3 TRBV6-6 TGTGCCAGCAGTTTCGGGGAGCGCACAGATACGCAGTATTTT CASSFGERTDTQYF
. . TRBJ1-2 TRBV28 TGTGCCAGCAGTTTGATGAGAAGCTATGGCTACACCTTC CASSLMRSYGYTF
. . TRBJ2-1 TRBV11-3 TGTGCCAGCAGCTTTGGTTCACTGATTAGCGGTAATGAGCAGTTCTTC CASSFGSLISGNEQFF
. once TRBJ2-1 TRBV5-1 TGCGCCAGCAGCTTGGGGGCCGGCGGGGGCCGGGGGGATGAGCAGTTCTTC CASSLGAGGGRGDEQFF
. . TRBJ1-1 TRBV19 TGTGCCAGTAGTATAGGGCAGGGTTATTTTGTAGAGAACACTGAAGCTTTCTTT CASSIGQGYFVENTEAFF
TRBD2 . TRBJ2-1 TRBV4-1 TGCGCCAGCAGCCAAGCTATACTAGCGGGGGATGAGCAGTTCTTC CASSQAILAGDEQFF
TRBD2 . TRBJ2-7 TRBV10-3 TGTGCCAACCAGGGCGGGGGCTCCTACGAGCAGTACTTC CANQGGGSYEQYF
TRBD1 . TRBJ2-7 TRBV28 TGTGCCAGCAGCCATTACAGGGGGGACGAGCAGTACTTC CASSHYRGDEQYF
. once TRBJ2-1 TRBV29-1 TGCAGCGTTGAAGTGTGGCAGGCGGGGAATGAGCAGTTCTTC CSVEVWQAGNEQFF
TRBD1 . TRBJ2-7 TRBV5-1 TGCGCCAGCAGCCTCCCGACAGGGGGCAACCCCTGGTACGAGCAGTACTTC CASSLPTGGNPWYEQYF
. . TRBJ1-6 TRBV30 TGTGCCTGGAGCCGTGACCCCACCGTGGGAGATTCACCCCTCCACTTT CAWSRDPTVGDSPLHF
. . TRBJ2-7 TRBV28 TGTGCCAGCAGTTGGGAGGAGGAGCAGTACTTC CASSWEEEQYF
. . TRBJ1-2 TRBV9 TGTGCCAGCAGCGTAGGGGGAGGGGACTATGGCTACACCTTC CASSVGGGDYGYTF
TRBD2 . TRBJ2-3 TRBV29-1 TGCAGCGTTTCTAGCGGAATTAGCACAGATACGCAGTATTTT CSVSSGISTDTQYF
. few TRBJ2-3 TRBV7-9 TGTGCCAGCAGCTTATTTCCGGGAACAGATACGCAGTATTTT CASSLFPGTDTQYF
. . TRBJ2-1 TRBV5-1 TGCGCCAGCAGCCTCGGAGTGAGTGTTGGTAATGAGCAGTTCTTC CASSLGVSVGNEQFF
TRBD1 . TRBJ2-1 TRBV27 TGTGCCAGCAGTAAGGACAGGGGTGGTGAGCAGTTCTTC CASSKDRGGEQFF
. few TRBJ2-5 TRBV5-1 TGCGCCAGCCACGACCAGACTTCTCAAGAGACCCAGTACTTC CASHDQTSQETQYF
. . TRBJ2-3 TRBV7-2 TGTGCCAGCAGCTTAGAGGGGGAAACAGATACGCAGTATTTT CASSLEGETDTQYF
. few TRBJ2-2 TRBV4-1 TGCGCCAGCAGCCAAACTAGGGCGACCGGGGAGCTGTTTTTT CASSQTRATGELFF
. . TRBJ2-7 TRBV7-9 TGTTCCAGCACCCTTCTATACGAGCAGTACTTC CSSTLLYEQYF
. once TRBJ1-1 TRBV28 TGTGCCAGCAGTTTAGAGGGCTGGGCTTTCTTT CASSLEGWAFF
. . TRBJ2-5 TRBV5-6 TGTGCCAGCAGTAGAGGCAGACAAGAGACCCAGTACTTC CASSRGRQETQYF
. . TRBJ2-7 TRBV2 TGTGCCAGCGCCGAAGGACAGTATCTGGCCTACGAGCAGTACTTC CASAEGQYLAYEQYF
. . TRBJ1-2 TRBV19 TGTGCCAGTAGTATATCGCGGGGTAGGAACTATGGCTACACCTTC CASSISRGRNYGYTF
. . TRBJ2-7 TRBV5-1 TGCGCCAGCAGCAGGATTTTACAGGGTAAAAGGTCCTACGAGCAGTACTTC CASSRILQGKRSYEQYF
TRBD2 . TRBJ2-1 TRBV5-1 TGCGCCAGCAGCTCGAACCAGGGGACTAGCGTCTACAATGAGCAGTTCTTC CASSSNQGTSVYNEQFF